This section outlines one T cell receptor beta chain sequence together with its context. The antigen this receptor binds is unknown. Base qualities are not provided; no much larger clone lies one nucleotide away. The germline V gene sets CDR1 to MNHEY and CDR2 to SVGEGT. Counted from cysteine to phenylalanine, this CDR3 has 12 amino acids. Left in the record is the CDR3 DNA by itself, 36 bases read in frame from the first base. V sheds 5 bases and J sheds 5 bases, leaving 9 bases between their ends. The sample belongs to a study of blood T cell repertoires in COVID-19 (TCRdb year 2020). For context, the study as a whole: Collaborator samples came from the United States, Italy and Spain and covered acute and convalescent phases of COVID-19. The material from the prospective study consisted of cDNA or gDNA derived from T cells, B-cell-depleted T cells, or PBMCs. Subjects who had been exposed to COVID-19, were actively infected with it, or had recovered from it provided the deeply sampled blood TCRbeta repertoires that made up the dataset. The repertoires were made available in a free public database intended to serve as a resource for research on the immune response to SARS-CoV-2. The samples were drawn from the first 160 participants of the ongoing ImmuneRACE study and from under 1,500 subjects provided by 6 global collaborators. Nearly every sample came with metadata listing a de-identified subject ID, COVID-19 status, age in years and sex. Where HLA class I and class II types were available, the types were taken from metadata supplied by the sample provider, not from assay-based typing.

TCRbeta CDR3 regions were amplified from genomic DNA using the immunoSEQ Assay, a bias-controlled multiplex PCR. As for the original processing: The number of nucleated cells in each sample was estimated from the amplification of reference gene primers within the assay. Sequence reads were collapsed and filtered to measure the absolute abundance of every unique TCRbeta CDR3 rearrangement. For each sample, productive Simpson clonality was calculated as the square root of Simpson's diversity index across productive rearrangements. TCRdb carries this immuneACCESS record with in-frame sequences only. Its versions omit some clonotypes, under half of them owing to an unresolved V gene in the studies checked, with the rest unexplained. The V and J calls and clone size were taken over from that table, and D and trimming were inferred from the DNA. This sample gives hundreds of thousands of clones in total; 70% to 90% of them show up just once. Of the sample, around 3% is held by the ten largest clones.

One collaborating source in Seattle enrolled patients while the patients were actively infected and followed the patients over time throughout the course of disease. The collaborating institutions used their own protocols to collect whole blood in K2EDTA tubes. Collaborator samples were shipped for TCRbeta analysis as frozen whole blood, isolated PBMCs, or DNA extracted from either sample type. Broad study findings and their caveats: The amount of clinical and demographic metadata varied by source and participant and was provided uncurated.

Source material: peripheral blood. This sequence uses TRBV6-2 or TRBV6-3 and TRBJ1-1; TRBD1 could be the D gene, as 6 bases match. This clonotype was sampled from a woman in her 30s with COVID-19, enrolled during active disease. The sequence in DNA is TGTGCCAGCAGTACGCAGGGGACTGAAGCTTTCTTT. Translated, this is CASSTQGTEAFF.